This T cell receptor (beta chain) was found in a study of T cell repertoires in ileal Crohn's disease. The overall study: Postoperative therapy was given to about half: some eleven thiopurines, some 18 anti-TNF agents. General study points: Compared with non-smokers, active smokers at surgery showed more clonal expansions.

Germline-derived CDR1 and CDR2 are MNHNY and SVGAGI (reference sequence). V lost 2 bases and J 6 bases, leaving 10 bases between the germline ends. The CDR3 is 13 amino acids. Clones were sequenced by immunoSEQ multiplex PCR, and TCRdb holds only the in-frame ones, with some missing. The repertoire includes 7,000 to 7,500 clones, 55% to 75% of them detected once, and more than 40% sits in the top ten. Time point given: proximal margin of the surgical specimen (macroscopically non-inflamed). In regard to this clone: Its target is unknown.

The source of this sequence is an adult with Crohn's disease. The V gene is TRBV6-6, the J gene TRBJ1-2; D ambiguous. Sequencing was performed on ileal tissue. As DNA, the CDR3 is TGTGCCAGCAGTTACCCAAAAGAAGATGGCTACACCTTC. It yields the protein CASSYPKEDGYTF.